This TCR beta chain was identified in a study of T-cell reconstitution after alpha-beta-depleted transplantation in children. Library preparation (for TCRbeta) was performed with unique molecular identifiers. TCRdb analysed the PCR reads with MiXCR anew, one entry per CDR3 protein. The data show approximately 350,000 distinct CDR3 sequences, 10% seen once. Germline V gives CDR1 MDHEN, CDR2 SYDVKM. V was trimmed by 4 bases and J by 5 bases, leaving 15 bases between them. CDR3 size: 14 residues. This clonotype was counted ten times or more. The receptor was isolated from a human donor who donated a stem cell graft to a child with acute lymphoblastic leukemia. Sequencing was performed on PBMCs from the stem cell graft donor, taken from the stem cell graft. V gene TRBV28 combines with J gene TRBJ2-7; possible D gene TRBD1, 6 bases. CDR3 loop: CASSSPPNRDEQYF. The CDR3 DNA is TGTGCCAGCAGTTCCCCCCCCAACAGGGACGAGCAGTACTTC.